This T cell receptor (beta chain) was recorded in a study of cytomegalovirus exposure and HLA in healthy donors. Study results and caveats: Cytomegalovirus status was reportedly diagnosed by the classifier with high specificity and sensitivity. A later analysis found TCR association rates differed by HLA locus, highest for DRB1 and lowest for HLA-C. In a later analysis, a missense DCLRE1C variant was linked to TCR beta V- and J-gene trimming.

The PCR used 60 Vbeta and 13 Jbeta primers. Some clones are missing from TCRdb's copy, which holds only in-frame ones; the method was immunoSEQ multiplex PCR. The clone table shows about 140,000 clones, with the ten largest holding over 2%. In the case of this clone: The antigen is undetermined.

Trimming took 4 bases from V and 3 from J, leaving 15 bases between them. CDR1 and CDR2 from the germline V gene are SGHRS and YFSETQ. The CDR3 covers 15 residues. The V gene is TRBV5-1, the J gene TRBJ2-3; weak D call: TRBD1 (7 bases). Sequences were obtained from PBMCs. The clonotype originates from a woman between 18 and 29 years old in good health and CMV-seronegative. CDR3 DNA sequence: TGCGCCAGCAGCACTGCAGGGGGAGGTACAGATACGCAGTATTTT. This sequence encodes CASSTAGGGTDTQYF.